The rows below give T cell receptor beta chains drawn from one sample of a study of T cell responses to AZD1222 COVID-19 vaccine. The method was immunoSEQ multiplex PCR; TCRdb's version includes in-frame clones alone and lacks a portion of them. The data show 150,000 or so clones, with roughly 92% seen just once and more than 4.5% held by the top ten. This material consisted of peripheral blood, taken on day 0 of AZD1222 vaccination. These TCRs come from an adult in good health. CDR3s include the opening cysteine and the closing phenylalanine or tryptophan. The D gene is left open where the match is weak. Rows may omit the clone size; those that give it use once, few, many or a size class.

cdr3_nt cdr3_aa j_call v_call clone_size d_call
TGTGCCAGCAGCTTAGGTGACACAACCGGGGAGCTGTTTTTT CASSLGDTTGELFF TRBJ2-2 TRBV11-3 . .
TGTGCCAGCACCCCACAGGGGGCGTACGAGCAGTACTTC CASTPQGAYEQYF TRBJ2-7 TRBV12-3/TRBV12-4 . TRBD1
TGTGCCAGCAGCCCGGCCGGGACAGGGAACTATGGCTACACCTTC CASSPAGTGNYGYTF TRBJ1-2 TRBV7-9 . TRBD1
TGTGCCAGCAGTTATCGGCAGAGAAACACTGAAGCTTTCTTT CASSYRQRNTEAFF TRBJ1-1 TRBV6-1 . .
TGTGCCAGCAGCTCGGGACGGATATATGGCTACACCTTC CASSSGRIYGYTF TRBJ1-2 TRBV7-2 . .
TGTGCCACCTTGAGGGCGGGGGGCCCGAACACCGGGGAGCTGTTTTTT CATLRAGGPNTGELFF TRBJ2-2 TRBV5-6 once TRBD2
TGTGCCAGCAGCTTAAGCCCCGGGACTATCGCCAATGAGCAGTTCTTC CASSLSPGTIANEQFF TRBJ2-1 TRBV7-8 . TRBD2
TGTGCCAGCAATAACAGGGGGCCTCTTTACGAGCAGTACTTC CASNNRGPLYEQYF TRBJ2-7 TRBV27 . TRBD1
TGTGCCAGCATCCTCTATGGCTACACCTTC CASILYGYTF TRBJ1-2 TRBV21-1 . .
TGTGCCAGCAGCCAAGATCTAGCGGGAGTTTCAGATACGCAGTATTTT CASSQDLAGVSDTQYF TRBJ2-3 TRBV14 . TRBD2
TGCGCCAGCAGTGAATACGGGGGCGGAACTGAAGCTTTCTTT CASSEYGGGTEAFF TRBJ1-1 TRBV10-2 . .
TGCGCCAGCAGTGCAAGGACACCCGGCACTGAAGCTTTCTTT CASSARTPGTEAFF TRBJ1-1 TRBV5-1 . .
TGCAGCGTTGCCGGGGACATTGGCGGGGAGCTGTTTTTT CSVAGDIGGELFF TRBJ2-2 TRBV29-1 . .
TGTGCCAGCAGCTTGTCAGGGGGATCTAATTCACCCCTCCACTTT CASSLSGGSNSPLHF TRBJ1-6 TRBV13 . TRBD1
TGTGCCAGCAGCCCTGGTCAGGGTATTGAGGGTGAAAAACTGTTTTTT CASSPGQGIEGEKLFF TRBJ1-4 TRBV5-8 . .
TGCAGCGTTTCTTTCAATGAGCAGTTCTTC CSVSFNEQFF TRBJ2-1 TRBV29-1 . .